This entry concerns a single T cell receptor beta chain. Its antigen is unidentified. RNA was extracted and reverse transcribed into cDNA as the sequencing template. TCRdb's table, derived via immunoSEQ multiplex PCR, lists solely in-frame clones and lacks some. The sample includes 270,000 or so clones, over 45% seen only once; the top ten take less than 2%. J was trimmed by 7 bases and V by 8 bases; bases with no gene match: 12. The length of the CDR3 is 15 residues. In germline, CDR1 is LNHNV, CDR2 YYDKDF (reference sequence). Treatment reported: oral pan-JAK inhibitor, 5-10 mg twice daily. These data come from a study of CD8+ T cells in alopecia areata. The study, taken as a whole, reports: Especially in alopecia totalis/universalis, lesional scalp showed greater clonality than normal scalp did. Administration of tofacitinib significantly diminished scalp clonality and expanded CD8+ clones within the top 100.

The sample was CD4+ T cells sorted from blood, taken at week 24, from a patient treated with tofacitinib. The sequence was obtained from a human donor with alopecia areata. V usage is TRBV15 and J usage is TRBJ1-5, with 9 bases aligning to TRBD1. The CDR3 reads CATRRGGQGRQPQHF. The CDR3 nucleotides read TGTGCCACCCGAAGGGGGGGACAGGGTCGGCAGCCCCAGCATTTT.